A selection of T cell receptor beta chains follows, all from one sample in a study of tumor-infiltrating lymphocytes in localized non-small cell lung cancer. Profiled with immunoSEQ multiplex PCR; TCRdb holds only in-frame clones, not every one. Of about 29,000 clones in the sample, roughly 88% were seen once. Material: lung tumor tissue. These receptors all come from a human donor with non-small cell lung cancer. Both conserved end residues are part of each CDR3. The D gene is left open where the match is weak. A row's size may be missing; if present it is once, few, many or a size class.

clone_size j_call v_call d_call cdr3_aa cdr3_nt
NA TRBJ2-1 TRBV30 NA CAWRMTGSYNEQFF TGTGCCTGGAGGATGACAGGTTCCTACAATGAGCAGTTCTTC
NA TRBJ2-3 TRBV6-6 NA CASSYGSLDTQYF TGTGCCAGCAGTTACGGGTCTTTAGATACGCAGTATTTT
NA TRBJ1-6 TRBV4-3 NA CASSQDPRNSPLHF TGCGCCAGCAGCCAAGATCCCAGAAATTCACCCCTCCACTTT
NA TRBJ2-2 TRBV5-1 NA CASSSSTVVGGGELFF TGCGCCAGCAGCTCTTCTACCGTTGTGGGCGGCGGGGAGCTGTTTTTT
NA TRBJ2-5 TRBV4-1 NA CASSRGGGQETQYF TGCGCCAGCTCAAGAGGAGGAGGGCAAGAGACCCAGTACTTC
NA TRBJ1-2 TRBV7-2 NA CASSLALPGAGGGYTF TGTGCCAGCAGCTTAGCCCTCCCGGGGGCGGGTGGGGGCTACACCTTC
once TRBJ2-1 TRBV19 TRBD2 CASSTLPSGGIYNEQFF TGTGCCAGTAGTACGTTGCCTAGCGGGGGGATATACAATGAGCAGTTCTTC
NA TRBJ2-1 TRBV29-1 NA CSVEPPHEQFF TGCAGCGTTGAGCCCCCCCATGAGCAGTTCTTC
NA TRBJ2-2 TRBV4-1 NA CASSQGGYTGELFF TGCGCCAGCAGCCAAGGCGGGTACACCGGGGAGCTGTTTTTT
NA TRBJ2-5 TRBV7-9 NA CASSPTSGETQYF TGTGCCAGCAGCCCCACTAGTGGAGAGACCCAGTACTTC
few TRBJ2-1 TRBV4-2 NA CASSQGDPGQHYNEQFF TGTGCCAGCAGCCAGGGGGACCCGGGACAACACTACAATGAGCAGTTCTTC
few TRBJ1-2 TRBV4-3 NA CASSHRGQYGYTF TGCGCCAGCAGCCACCGAGGACAGTACGGCTACACCTTC
NA TRBJ2-7 TRBV5-4 NA CASSPPPPGHLYEQYF TGTGCCAGCAGCCCTCCCCCCCCGGGGCATCTCTACGAGCAGTACTTC
NA TRBJ1-6 TRBV6-5 NA CASSLTFPDNSPLHF TGTGCCAGCAGTTTGACATTCCCCGATAATTCACCCCTCCACTTT
NA TRBJ1-6 TRBV5-1 TRBD1 CASSSIDRVNSPLHF TGCGCCAGCAGCTCAATCGACAGGGTGAATTCACCCCTCCACTTT
NA TRBJ2-7 TRBV5-1 NA CASSLPMETDEQYF TGCGCCAGCAGCTTGCCCATGGAGACAGACGAGCAGTACTTC
NA TRBJ2-4 TRBV5-6 NA CASSPDPIENIQYF TGTGCCAGCAGCCCGGACCCTATCGAAAACATTCAGTACTTC
NA TRBJ1-4 TRBV7-9 NA CASSLHERAPGKLFF TGTGCCAGCAGCCTCCATGAGAGGGCTCCTGGAAAACTGTTTTTT
NA TRBJ1-2 TRBV6-1 NA CASSESGSYGYTF TGTGCCAGCAGTGAGTCAGGGAGCTATGGCTACACCTTC
NA TRBJ2-1 TRBV27 TRBD1 CASSATGTGAGGTQFF TGTGCCAGCAGTGCGACCGGGACAGGGGCCGGCGGTACACAGTTCTTC
NA TRBJ2-2 TRBV5-6 NA CASSLAGAPNTGELFF TGTGCCAGCAGCTTGGCAGGGGCGCCGAACACCGGGGAGCTGTTTTTT
NA TRBJ2-1 TRBV5-1 NA CASSGDGAGYNEQFF TGCGCCAGCAGCGGGGACGGAGCCGGCTACAATGAGCAGTTCTTC
NA TRBJ1-6 TRBV18 TRBD1 CASSLRQGRSPLHF TGTGCCAGCTCACTCCGACAGGGCCGTTCACCCCTCCACTTT
NA TRBJ1-3 TRBV19 NA CASSIRVVTGNTIYF TGTGCCAGTAGTATTCGGGTGGTCACTGGAAACACCATATATTTT
NA TRBJ1-1 TRBV7-2 NA CASSEGTHTEAFF TGTGCCAGCAGCGAGGGGACACACACTGAAGCTTTCTTT
NA TRBJ2-1 TRBV4-2 NA CASSPRGVGSYNEQFF TGTGCCAGCAGCCCCCGGGGCGTCGGCTCCTACAATGAGCAGTTCTTC
NA TRBJ2-1 TRBV28 NA CASRPSGHYYNEQFF TGTGCCAGCAGACCCTCCGGTCACTACTACAATGAGCAGTTCTTC
NA TRBJ2-7 TRBV27 NA CASSHRGLAPYEQYF TGTGCCAGCAGCCACCGGGGCCTTGCCCCCTACGAGCAGTACTTC